Listed below are T cell receptor beta chains from one sample, sequenced in a study of tumor and adjacent non-tumor tissue in lung cancer. MiXCR, applied by TCRdb to the multiplex PCR reads, yields one record per CDR3 protein. The data hold approximately 110,000 distinct CDR3 sequences, with 62% observed a single time. Sequencing used distant non-tumor lung tissue. The receptors originated from a man aged 60 to 69 with non-small cell lung cancer. The CDR3 runs from the conserved cysteine through the conserved F or W. The D gene is left open where the match is weak. The size of a clone is reported for some rows only, either as once, few or many, or as a class for expanded clones.

CDR3 DNA: TGCACTGCTTCACAGGGGTTTTATCAGCCCCAGCATTTT
CDR3 protein: CTASQGFYQPQHF
J gene: TRBJ1-5
D gene: TRBD1
clone size: .
V gene: TRBV29-1
CDR3 length: 13

CDR3 DNA: TGTGCCAGCAGCACAAAGAGGACAGGGGGCGCAGCAGGTACGCAGTATTTT
CDR3 protein: CASSTKRTGGAAGTQYF
J gene: TRBJ2-3
D gene: TRBD1
clone size: few
V gene: TRBV11-2
CDR3 length: 17

CDR3 DNA: TGTGCCAGCAGCTTGATCGGACGCAAGAACACCGGGGAGCTGTTTTTT
CDR3 protein: CASSLIGRKNTGELFF
J gene: TRBJ2-2
D gene: .
clone size: medium-sized
V gene: TRBV11-1
CDR3 length: 16

CDR3 DNA: TGTGCCAGCAGCTTGGTTATGCAAGAGACCCAGTACTTC
CDR3 protein: CASSLVMQETQYF
J gene: TRBJ2-5
D gene: .
clone size: many
V gene: TRBV5-6
CDR3 length: 13

CDR3 DNA: TGTATCAGCAGCCACCAAGAGTGGCCCACAGATACGCAGTATTTT
CDR3 protein: CISSHQEWPTDTQYF
J gene: TRBJ2-3
D gene: .
clone size: .
V gene: TRBV11-3
CDR3 length: 15

CDR3 DNA: TGTGCCAGCAACCAAGATCACTTAGCTGGCGAGCAATACTTC
CDR3 protein: CASNQDHLAGEQYF
J gene: TRBJ2-7
D gene: .
clone size: .
V gene: TRBV4-2
CDR3 length: 14

CDR3 DNA: TGTGCCGACAGCCAAACGCAGGGAGGAGCTTTCTTT
CDR3 protein: CADSQTQGGAFF
J gene: TRBJ1-1
D gene: .
clone size: .
V gene: TRBV11-3
CDR3 length: 12

CDR3 DNA: TGCAGTGCCGGGACTTGGGCGATACCCCAAGAGACCCAGTACTTC
CDR3 protein: CSAGTWAIPQETQYF
J gene: TRBJ2-5
D gene: .
clone size: .
V gene: TRBV20-1
CDR3 length: 15

CDR3 DNA: TGTGCCAGCAGCTTTGGGCTAGCGGAGCCAGTTACGCAGTATTTT
CDR3 protein: CASSFGLAEPVTQYF
J gene: TRBJ2-3
D gene: TRBD2
clone size: .
V gene: TRBV11-3
CDR3 length: 15

CDR3 DNA: TGTGTCAGTAGCCAAAACATGGGGGACGCCTATACGCAGTATTTT
CDR3 protein: CVSSQNMGDAYTQYF
J gene: TRBJ2-3
D gene: .
clone size: .
V gene: TRBV4-2
CDR3 length: 15

CDR3 DNA: TGTGCCAACAGTAATTCGGCCAGAGGGCTTACAGATACGCAGTTTTTT
CDR3 protein: CANSNSARGLTDTQFF
J gene: TRBJ2-3
D gene: .
clone size: .
V gene: TRBV6-6
CDR3 length: 16

CDR3 DNA: TGCGGTGCTAGCCAAGGGGACAGGGTGCGTGAGCAGTTCTTC
CDR3 protein: CGASQGDRVREQFF
J gene: TRBJ2-1
D gene: TRBD1
clone size: .
V gene: TRBV20-1
CDR3 length: 14

CDR3 DNA: TGTGCCAGCAGTACAAGGACTAGCGGGAGCTTGAGTACGCACTATTTT
CDR3 protein: CASSTRTSGSLSTHYF
J gene: TRBJ2-3
D gene: TRBD2
clone size: .
V gene: TRBV11-2
CDR3 length: 16

CDR3 DNA: TGCAGCGTCGCCCCGGGAGCCCCCGGGGAGACCCAGTACTTC
CDR3 protein: CSVAPGAPGETQYF
J gene: TRBJ2-5
D gene: .
clone size: many
V gene: TRBV29-1
CDR3 length: 14

CDR3 DNA: TGTGCCTCCAAACAGGGAGTCGCTGGAAACACCATATATTTT
CDR3 protein: CASKQGVAGNTIYF
J gene: TRBJ1-3
D gene: .
clone size: many
V gene: TRBV12-3/TRBV12-4
CDR3 length: 14

CDR3 DNA: TGTGCCAGCAGTAACTTAACAGGGCGCAATCAGCCCCAGCATTTT
CDR3 protein: CASSNLTGRNQPQHF
J gene: TRBJ1-5
D gene: .
clone size: .
V gene: TRBV6-2/TRBV6-3
CDR3 length: 15

CDR3 DNA: TGCGCCAGCAGCCAAGGGCCCCTGGGACTCTTAAACATTCAGTACTTC
CDR3 protein: CASSQGPLGLLNIQYF
J gene: TRBJ2-4
D gene: .
clone size: .
V gene: TRBV4-1
CDR3 length: 16

CDR3 DNA: TGTGCCAGCAGTTACCTGGACTCCGCTTACAATGAGCAGTTCTTC
CDR3 protein: CASSYLDSAYNEQFF
J gene: TRBJ2-1
D gene: .
clone size: many
V gene: TRBV6-5
CDR3 length: 15

CDR3 DNA: TGTGCCAGCAGCTCGGGACAGATTCCGCCCAAAAACATTCAGTACTTC
CDR3 protein: CASSSGQIPPKNIQYF
J gene: TRBJ2-4
D gene: TRBD1
clone size: .
V gene: TRBV5-4
CDR3 length: 16

CDR3 DNA: TGTGCCAGCAGTTACTCGGGCAGGATCGGTCAGTCCCAGCATTTT
CDR3 protein: CASSYSGRIGQSQHF
J gene: TRBJ1-5
D gene: .
clone size: .
V gene: TRBV6-2/TRBV6-3
CDR3 length: 15

CDR3 DNA: TGTGCCAGCGGTCCCCATTTTCAGCCCCAGCATTTT
CDR3 protein: CASGPHFQPQHF
J gene: TRBJ1-5
D gene: .
clone size: .
V gene: TRBV28
CDR3 length: 12

CDR3 DNA: TGTGCCAGCAAACAGCGGGAGGCCGGGGAGCTGTTTTTT
CDR3 protein: CASKQREAGELFF
J gene: TRBJ2-2
D gene: TRBD2
clone size: many
V gene: TRBV6-1
CDR3 length: 13

CDR3 DNA: TGTACCAGCAGCCCCACTGGGACACTTAATTCACCCCTCCACTTT
CDR3 protein: CTSSPTGTLNSPLHF
J gene: TRBJ1-6
D gene: .
clone size: .
V gene: TRBV6-5
CDR3 length: 15

CDR3 DNA: TGTGCCAGCAGCTTAGTCGGGAGGGTCGGTGATCAGTTCTTC
CDR3 protein: CASSLVGRVGDQFF
J gene: TRBJ2-1
D gene: TRBD2
clone size: .
V gene: TRBV11-2
CDR3 length: 14

CDR3 DNA: TGTGCCAGCAGCCCGGGACCCCTCGGTAGCTATAACTACACCTTC
CDR3 protein: CASSPGPLGSYNYTF
J gene: TRBJ1-2
D gene: .
clone size: .
V gene: TRBV4-2
CDR3 length: 15

CDR3 DNA: TGCGCCAGCAGCCCCAGGGGCGTCTCCTACAATGAGCAGTTCTTC
CDR3 protein: CASSPRGVSYNEQFF
J gene: TRBJ2-1
D gene: .
clone size: many
V gene: TRBV5-1
CDR3 length: 15

CDR3 DNA: TGCGCCAGCGGTCGGCGGGACCGCACCTACGAGCAGTATTTC
CDR3 protein: CASGRRDRTYEQYF
J gene: TRBJ2-7
D gene: .
clone size: .
V gene: TRBV4-3
CDR3 length: 14

CDR3 DNA: TGTGCCATCAGTGAATTCCCGCATGAAGCTTTCTTC
CDR3 protein: CAISEFPHEAFF
J gene: TRBJ1-1
D gene: .
clone size: .
V gene: TRBV10-3
CDR3 length: 12

CDR3 DNA: TGTGCCAGCAGCCCGGGGCTAGCGGGCGGGGAGCTGTTTTTT
CDR3 protein: CASSPGLAGGELFF
J gene: TRBJ2-2
D gene: TRBD2
clone size: .
V gene: TRBV7-9
CDR3 length: 14

CDR3 DNA: TGTACCAGCAGTCGAGGACAGACCAATGAAAAACTGTTTTTT
CDR3 protein: CTSSRGQTNEKLFF
J gene: TRBJ1-4
D gene: .
clone size: few
V gene: TRBV6-5
CDR3 length: 14

CDR3 DNA: TGCAGCGTCGAGGGACAGACCAATAACTATGGCTACACCTTC
CDR3 protein: CSVEGQTNNYGYTF
J gene: TRBJ1-2
D gene: TRBD1
clone size: many
V gene: TRBV29-1
CDR3 length: 14

CDR3 DNA: TGTGTCAACAGCCAACAGGGTTCTGGGGCCAATGTCCTGACTTTC
CDR3 protein: CVNSQQGSGANVLTF
J gene: TRBJ2-6
D gene: .
clone size: .
V gene: TRBV11-3
CDR3 length: 15

CDR3 DNA: TGTACCAGCAGGCAGAACACTGAAGCTTTCTTT
CDR3 protein: CTSRQNTEAFF
J gene: TRBJ1-1
D gene: .
clone size: .
V gene: TRBV12-3/TRBV12-4
CDR3 length: 11

CDR3 DNA: TGTGCCAGCAGCTCCTATTTCTCCAGGGGAACGAATGAGCAGTTCTTC
CDR3 protein: CASSSYFSRGTNEQFF
J gene: TRBJ2-1
D gene: .
clone size: medium-sized
V gene: TRBV11-3
CDR3 length: 16

CDR3 DNA: TGTGCCACCACTTGCTGGGAGACTAAGATTAGCTACACCTTC
CDR3 protein: CATTCWETKISYTF
J gene: TRBJ1-2
D gene: .
clone size: .
V gene: TRBV24-1
CDR3 length: 14

CDR3 DNA: TGCGCCAGGAGCTCTAGTTCCCCTAACTATGGCTACATCTTC
CDR3 protein: CARSSSSPNYGYIF
J gene: TRBJ1-2
D gene: .
clone size: .
V gene: TRBV10-2
CDR3 length: 14

CDR3 DNA: TGTGCCAGCAGTGAACACACCACGGTTAACATTCAGTACTTC
CDR3 protein: CASSEHTTVNIQYF
J gene: TRBJ2-4
D gene: .
clone size: many
V gene: TRBV2
CDR3 length: 14

CDR3 DNA: TGTGCCACCAGTGAAACAAACTCCGGGACAGGGCAGTATTTT
CDR3 protein: CATSETNSGTGQYF
J gene: TRBJ2-3
D gene: TRBD1
clone size: many
V gene: TRBV24-1
CDR3 length: 14

CDR3 DNA: TGCACCAGTAGCGGAGGAAGGGTAAATTTGAACACTGAAGCTTTCTTT
CDR3 protein: CTSSGGRVNLNTEAFF
J gene: TRBJ1-1
D gene: .
clone size: .
V gene: TRBV5-1
CDR3 length: 16

CDR3 DNA: TGTGCCAGCTCACTGGACCAAGTCAGGGGCAATCGGCCCCAGCATTTT
CDR3 protein: CASSLDQVRGNRPQHF
J gene: TRBJ1-5
D gene: .
clone size: .
V gene: TRBV6-2/TRBV6-3
CDR3 length: 16